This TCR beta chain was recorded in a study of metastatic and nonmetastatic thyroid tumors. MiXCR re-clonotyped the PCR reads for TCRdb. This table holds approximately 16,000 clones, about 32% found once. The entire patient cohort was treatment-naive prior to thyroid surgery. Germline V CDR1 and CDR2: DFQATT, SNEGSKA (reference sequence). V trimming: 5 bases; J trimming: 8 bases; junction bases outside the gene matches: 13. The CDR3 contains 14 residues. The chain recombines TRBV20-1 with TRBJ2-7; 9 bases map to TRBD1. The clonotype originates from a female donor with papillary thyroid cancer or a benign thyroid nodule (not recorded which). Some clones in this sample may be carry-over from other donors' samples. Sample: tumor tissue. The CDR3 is CSASYPRDRAKQYF. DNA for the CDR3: TGCAGTGCTTCTTATCCTCGGGACAGGGCAAAGCAGTACTTC.